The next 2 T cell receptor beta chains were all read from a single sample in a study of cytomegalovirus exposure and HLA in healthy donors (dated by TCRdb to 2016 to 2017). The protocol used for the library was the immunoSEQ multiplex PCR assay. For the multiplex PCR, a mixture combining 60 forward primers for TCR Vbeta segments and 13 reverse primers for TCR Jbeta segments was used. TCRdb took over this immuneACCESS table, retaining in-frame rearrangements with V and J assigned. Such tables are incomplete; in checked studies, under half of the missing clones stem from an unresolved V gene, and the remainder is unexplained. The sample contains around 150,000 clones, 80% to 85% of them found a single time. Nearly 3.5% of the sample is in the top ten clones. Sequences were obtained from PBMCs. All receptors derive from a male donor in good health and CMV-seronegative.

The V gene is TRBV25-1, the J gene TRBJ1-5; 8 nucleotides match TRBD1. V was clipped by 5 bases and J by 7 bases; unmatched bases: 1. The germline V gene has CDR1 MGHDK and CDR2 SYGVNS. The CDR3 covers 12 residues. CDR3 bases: TGTGCCAGCAGTACAGGGGGACAGCCCCAGCATTTT. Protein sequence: CASSTGGQPQHF. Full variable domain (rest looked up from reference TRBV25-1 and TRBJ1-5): EADIYQTPRYLVIGTGKKITLECSQTMGHDKMYWYQQDPGMELHLIHYSYGVNSTEKGDLSSESTVSRIRTEHFPLTLESARPSHTSQYLCASSTGGQPQHFGDGTRLSIL.

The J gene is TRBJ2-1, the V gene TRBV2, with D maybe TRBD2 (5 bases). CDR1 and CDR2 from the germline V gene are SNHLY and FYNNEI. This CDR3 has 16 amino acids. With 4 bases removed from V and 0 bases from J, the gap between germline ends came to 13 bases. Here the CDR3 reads CASSALVESSYNEQFF. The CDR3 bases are TGTGCCAGCAGTGCACTAGTCGAATCCTCCTACAATGAGCAGTTCTTC.